This is a list of T cell receptor beta chains from one sample in a study of T cells in Graves' hyperthyroidism and ophthalmopathy. TCRdb re-analysed the multiplex PCR reads in MiXCR, keeping a single row per CDR3 protein. The sample lists about 590,000 distinct CDR3 sequences; more than 15% were seen once. Input material: blood. These receptors all come from a woman in her 30s with Graves' hyperthyroidism. CDR3s include the opening cysteine and the closing phenylalanine or tryptophan. D genes are given only for firm matches. The size entry is marked missing in some rows and otherwise reads once, few, many or a size class.

clone_size j_call v_call d_call cdr3_nt cdr3_aa
few TRBJ2-1 TRBV6-2/TRBV6-3 - TGTGCCAGCAGTTTGACCCATGGTTTGGATGAGCAGTTCTTC CASSLTHGLDEQFF
many TRBJ1-1 TRBV20-1 - TGCAGTGCTAGAGGACAACGGGGGAGGAGCACTGAAGCTTTCTTT CSARGQRGRSTEAFF
- TRBJ2-7 TRBV6-6 - TGTGCCAGCAGTTACTCGAACAGTGGAGGGCAGTACTTC CASSYSNSGGQYF
- TRBJ2-2 TRBV28 TRBD1 TGTGCCAGCAAGCGGGACAGGGGCGTCGGGGAGCTGTTTTTT CASKRDRGVGELFF
many TRBJ2-5 TRBV5-6 TRBD2 TGTGCCAGCAGCTTGGGGAACCCTGGGGGGGTGAGGGGTCAAGAGACCCAGTACTTC CASSLGNPGGVRGQETQYF
few TRBJ2-1 TRBV24-1 TRBD2 TGTGCCACCAGTGAAATAGCGGGCGTTTCTAATGAGCAGTTCTTC CATSEIAGVSNEQFF
- TRBJ2-1 TRBV12-3/TRBV12-4 - TGTGCCAGCAACCCTCCTCTAGCCCACAATGAGCAGTTCTTC CASNPPLAHNEQFF
few TRBJ2-7 TRBV29-1 - TGCAGCGTAGAAACAGACTACGAGCAGTACTTC CSVETDYEQYF
few TRBJ2-1 TRBV12-3/TRBV12-4 TRBD2 TGTGCCAGCAGTCCTCTAGCGGGAGTTTTCACTGAGCAGTTCTTC CASSPLAGVFTEQFF
few TRBJ2-5 TRBV6-1 TRBD2 TGTGCCAGCAACCACACGACTAGCGGGATTCAAGAGACCCAGTACTTC CASNHTTSGIQETQYF
many TRBJ1-6 TRBV12-3/TRBV12-4 - TGTGCCAGCAGCCTCAGGGGTTCACCCCTCCACTTT CASSLRGSPLHF
- TRBJ2-1 TRBV7-6 TRBD2 TGTGCCAGCAGCCCCAGTTTGAGGGAGGGCTACAATGAGCAGTTCTTC CASSPSLREGYNEQFF
- TRBJ2-3 TRBV11-3 - TGTGCCAGCAGCTTAGATGTTGGGGATACGCAGTATTTT CASSLDVGDTQYF
many TRBJ2-7 TRBV27 TRBD1 TGTGCCAGCAGCCCCCGTGAGGGACAGACCTACGAGCAGTACTTC CASSPREGQTYEQYF
- TRBJ1-5 TRBV19 - TGTGCCAGTAGTATTCAGGTCACTCAGCCCCAGCATTTT CASSIQVTQPQHF
once TRBJ2-1 TRBV14 TRBD2 TGTGCCAGCAGCCATGGGACTAGCGGGAGTAGGCCCTACAATGAGCAGTTCTTC CASSHGTSGSRPYNEQFF
few TRBJ2-2 TRBV6-1 - TGTGCCAGCACCGTTCCCAACGGGGAGCTGTTTTTT CASTVPNGELFF
many TRBJ2-3 TRBV2 - TGTGCCAGCACACGGCTCACAGATACGCAGTATTTT CASTRLTDTQYF